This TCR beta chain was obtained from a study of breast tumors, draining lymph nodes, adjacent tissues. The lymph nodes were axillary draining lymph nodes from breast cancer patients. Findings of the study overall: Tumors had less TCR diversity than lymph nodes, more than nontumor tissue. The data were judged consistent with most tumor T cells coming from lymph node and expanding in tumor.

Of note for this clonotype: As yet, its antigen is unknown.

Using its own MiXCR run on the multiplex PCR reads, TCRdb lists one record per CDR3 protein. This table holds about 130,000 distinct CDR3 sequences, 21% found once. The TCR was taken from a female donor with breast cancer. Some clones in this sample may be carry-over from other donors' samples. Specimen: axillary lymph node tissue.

CDR3 sequence (DNA): TGTGCCAGCACCCTGGACAGTAATCAGCCCCAGCATTTT. Its translation: CASTLDSNQPQHF. The gene calls are TRBV28 and TRBJ1-5, with D perhaps TRBD1 (6 bases). V lost 7 bases and J 4 bases, leaving 11 bases between the germline ends. CDR1 is MDHEN, CDR2 SYDVKM, per germline. The CDR3 is made up of 13 amino acids. The whole variable domain, filled in from reference TRBV28 and TRBJ1-5, reads DVKVTQSSRYLVKRTGEKVFLECVQDMDHENMFWYRQDPGLGLRLIYFSYDVKMKEKGDIPEGYSVSREKKERFSLILESASTNQTSMYLCASTLDSNQPQHFGDGTRLSIL.